The T cell receptor beta chain under discussion was sequenced for a study of blood T cell repertoires in COVID-19. Here immunoSEQ multiplex PCR was the method, and the copy in TCRdb shows in-frame clones only, minus some. The sample lists 95,000 to 150,000 clones, over 75% occurring once. The count of this clone is one. CDR1 and CDR2 from the germline V gene are SGHNT and YYREEE (reference sequence). This CDR3 has 16 residues. The V and J ends lost 3 bases and 3 bases respectively, with 19 bases between them. This rearrangement joins TRBV5-4 to TRBJ2-7, with D possibly TRBD2 on 6 matching bases. This TCR was sampled from a man aged 25 to 40 with COVID-19, enrolled during active disease. Material: peripheral blood. As DNA, the CDR3 is TGTGCCAGCAGCTCGATGGGGCGGGGCAGAAACTACGAGCAGTACTTC. The encoded protein is CASSSMGRGRNYEQYF.